This TCR beta chain stems from a study of blood T cell repertoires in COVID-19. TCRdb's copy holds only in-frame clones and misses some; the assay was immunoSEQ multiplex PCR. This table has approximately 230,000 clones, 70% to 90% appearing once. Germline V CDR1 and CDR2: KGHDR, SFDVKD. Trimming cost V 3 bases and J 0 bases; bases outside gene matches: 6. CDR3 length: 19 amino acids. The TCR was taken from a woman in her 30s with COVID-19, enrolled during active disease. The sample comprised peripheral blood. This chain joins TRBV24-1 and TRBJ2-1, with TRBD2 matching 14 bases. Here the CDR3 DNA reads TGTGCCACCAGTGATGCGACTAGCGGGGGGGCAAACTCCTACAATGAGCAGTTCTTC. It translates to CATSDATSGGANSYNEQFF.